The 13 T cell receptor beta chains below were found in one sample sequenced in a study of post-analysis software for immune sequencing data. Their specific antigens are unknown. Unique molecular identifiers were built into the TCR beta cDNA libraries. One entry per CDR3 protein results from TCRdb running MiXCR on the PCR reads. This sample has 700,000 to 800,000 distinct CDR3 sequences, with less than 35% found just once. Findings and limits, study-wide: A few TRBV segments appeared more often in patients than in controls, and TRBV5-6, TRBV5-1 and TRBV20-1 were among these.

Sequenced: blood. The source of these receptors is a girl aged 10-17 years with multiple sclerosis.

The V call is TRBV28, the J call TRBJ1-5; TRBD1 matches 12 bases. The CDR3 is made up of 15 amino acids. CDR1 is MDHEN and CDR2 is SYDVKM in the germline V gene. With V trimmed by 6 bases and J by 7 bases, 7 bases remained unmatched. CDR3 nucleotides: TGTGCCAGCAGCCGGGACAGGGGGCTAGTCCAGCCCCAGCATTTT. It codes for CASSRDRGLVQPQHF. The variable domain in full, with the rest retrieved from reference TRBV28 and TRBJ1-5, is DVKVTQSSRYLVKRTGEKVFLECVQDMDHENMFWYRQDPGLGLRLIYFSYDVKMKEKGDIPEGYSVSREKKERFSLILESASTNQTSMYLCASSRDRGLVQPQHFGDGTRLSIL.

This clonotype was observed a handful of times. CDR3 DNA: TGTGCCAGCAGCTTAGTGACGTTGAGATACAATGAGCAGTTCTTC. This encodes CASSLVTLRYNEQFF. This chain uses TRBV7-2 with TRBJ2-1; D is ambiguous. Between the trimmed V and J ends, which lost 1 base and 4 bases, there was a span of 11 bases. This CDR3 has 15 residues. The germline CDR1 and CDR2 sequences are SGHTA and FQGNSA.

The chain combines TRBV7-9 with TRBJ1-5; D may be TRBD1 (5 bases). V was trimmed by 1 base and J by 2 bases, leaving 15 bases between them. Germline values: CDR1 SEHNR, CDR2 FQNEAQ (reference sequence). This CDR3 is 17 amino acids long. CDR3 sequence: CASSLVQGGVGNQPQHF. The CDR3 nucleotides read TGTGCCAGCAGCTTAGTCCAGGGAGGTGTGGGCAATCAGCCCCAGCATTTT.

Ten or more counts support this clonotype. This chain links TRBV4-3 with TRBJ2-7; 8 positions match TRBD1. With V trimmed by 5 bases and J by 4 bases, 1 base remained unmatched. This CDR3 has 12 amino acids. Germline loops: CDR1 LGHNA, CDR2 YSLEER. The CDR3 DNA sequence: TGCGCCAGCAGCAACAGGGGGTACGAGCAGTACTTC. Its protein is CASSNRGYEQYF.

The chain is built from TRBV5-4 and TRBJ2-5; 8 nucleotides line up with TRBD2. The CDR3 is made up of 17 amino acids. Germline V CDR1 and CDR2: SGHNT, YYREEE (reference sequence). With V trimmed by 0 bases and J by 2 bases, 9 bases remained unmatched. The CDR3 DNA follows: TGTGCCAGCAGCTTGGTGGGGCGGGCTAGCGGGCAAGAGACCCAGTACTTC. It specifies CASSLVGRASGQETQYF.

This clonotype was counted a few times. J is TRBJ1-5 and V is TRBV7-2; D perhaps matches TRBD1 (5 bases). Between the trimmed V and J ends, which lost 5 bases and 2 bases, there was a span of 13 bases. Germline V gives CDR1 SGHTA, CDR2 FQGNSA. The CDR3 is 15 amino acids. CDR3 residues: CASSAQGLGNQPQHF. The CDR3 bases are TGTGCCAGCAGCGCGCAGGGTCTAGGCAATCAGCCCCAGCATTTT.

This rearrangement joins TRBV13 to TRBJ2-7; D not certain. There are 17 residues in the CDR3. CDR1 and CDR2 (germline): PRHDT, FYEKMQ (reference sequence). Between the trimmed V and J ends, which lost 4 bases and 1 base, there was a span of 20 bases. The CDR3 spells CASSWGALGRLSYEQYF. The CDR3 bases are TGTGCCAGCAGCTGGGGTGCGCTCGGGCGACTGTCCTACGAGCAGTACTTC.

V is TRBV11-3 and J is TRBJ2-1; 12 bases map to TRBD2. J lost 8 bases, V lost 3 bases, and 11 bases had no gene match. The length of the CDR3 is 17 residues. Germline V gives CDR1 SGHNT, CDR2 YENEEA. CDR3 sequence reads: CASSLRLAGEGVDEQFF. The CDR3 DNA is TGTGCCAGCAGCTTGAGACTAGCGGGAGAAGGGGTCGATGAGCAGTTCTTC.

The chain uses TRBV10-3 and TRBJ1-2; 10 bases agree with TRBD1. Germline V gene lookup returns CDR1 ENHRY and CDR2 SYGVKD. This CDR3 region has 16 residues. With V trimmed by 5 bases and J by 2 bases, 8 bases remained unmatched. The DNA of the CDR3 is TGTGCCATCAGTCCGCTCGGGGGACAGGGGAACTATGGCTACACCTTC. It encodes CAISPLGGQGNYGYTF.

J is TRBJ2-5 and V is TRBV2; 7 bases align to TRBD1. The CDR3 covers 16 residues. V gave up 5 bases and J gave up 3 bases; unmatched junction bases: 12. CDR1 is SNHLY, CDR2 FYNNEI, per germline. This chain's CDR3 is CASSSRLDRTEETQYF. The CDR3 nucleotides read TGTGCCAGCAGTTCACGATTGGACAGGACCGAAGAGACCCAGTACTTC. The full variable domain, its missing parts supplied by reference TRBV2 and TRBJ2-5, is EPEVTQTPSHQVTQMGQEVILRCVPISNHLYFYWYRQILGQKVEFLVSFYNNEISEKSEIFDDQFSVERPDGSNFTLKIRSTKLEDSAMYFCASSSRLDRTEETQYFGPGTRLLVL.

The gene calls are TRBV2 and TRBJ2-5; D could derive from TRBD1 or TRBD2 (6 bases each). Germline values: CDR1 SNHLY, CDR2 FYNNEI. The CDR3 runs 14 residues. The V gene lost 4 bases and the J gene lost 4 bases, with 13 bases spanning the gap. CDR3 residues: CASSAGAPGETQYF. The DNA of the CDR3 is TGTGCCAGCAGTGCGGGGGCCCCAGGAGAGACCCAGTACTTC.

The rearrangement joins TRBV27 to TRBJ1-4, with no clear D. CDR1 and CDR2 from the germline V gene are MNHEY and SMNVEV (reference sequence). Trimming stripped 2 bases from V and 3 bases from J, with 7 bases between. The CDR3 is 14 residues long. CDR3: CASSLRRPNEKLFF. CDR3 bases: TGTGCCAGCAGTTTACGGCGGCCTAATGAAAAACTGTTTTTT.

The gene calls are TRBV4-1 and TRBJ1-5; possibly TRBD1 for D (5 bases). The germline gives CDR1 MGHRA, CDR2 YSYEKL. V was shortened by 1 base and J by 2 bases, with 12 bases between the two germline ends. The CDR3 consists of 16 residues. The CDR3, as DNA: TGCGCCAGCAGCCAAGTTGAGGGGCTGGGCAATCAGCCCCAGCATTTT. Translating it yields CASSQVEGLGNQPQHF.